Sequencing of this T cell receptor (beta chain) was carried out in a study of blood T cell repertoires in COVID-19. This clone was seen once. Germline CDR1 reads MNHNS; CDR2 reads SASEGT. CDR3 length equals 15 residues. V trimming: 1 base; J trimming: 2 bases; junction bases outside the gene matches: 4. Authors' analysis steps: Reference gene primers were amplified, and this amplification served to estimate nucleated cell counts. Clones were sequenced by immunoSEQ multiplex PCR, and TCRdb holds only the in-frame ones, with some missing. V and J calls and clone size are as listed in that table; D and trimming were resolved from the DNA. The table lists 130,000 to 150,000 clones, approximately 88% of them singletons.

What was sequenced was peripheral blood. The chain joins TRBV6-1 to TRBJ2-7; 8 bases are a match to TRBD1. The TCR comes from a woman aged 45-65 years with acute or convalescent COVID-19. The chain's CDR3 is CASSEEAGGAYEQYF. The CDR3 DNA follows: TGTGCCAGCAGTGAAGAGGCAGGGGGCGCCTACGAGCAGTACTTC.